What follows describes a single TCR beta chain. These data come from a study of brain metastases from non-small cell lung cancer. Sequenced by immunoSEQ multiplex PCR; TCRdb stores in-frame clones only, minus some. The sample lists some 1,400 clones, 70% to 85% seen once, with around 19% in the top ten. Germline V lookup: CDR1 SQVTM, CDR2 ANQGSEA. CDR3 length equals 14 residues. V shed 5 bases, J shed 3 bases, and the junction held 5 bases outside the gene matches. This sequence was found in a donor at least 40 years old with non-small cell lung cancer. The chain joins TRBV29-1 to TRBJ2-2, with 8 bases that match TRBD1. The sample taken for sequencing was tumor-adjacent normal tissue. The CDR3 protein is CSVQAGGYTGELFF. DNA of the CDR3: TGCAGCGTTCAGGCAGGGGGCTACACCGGGGAGCTGTTTTTT.